One sample yielded the 2 T cell receptor beta chains listed below, sequenced in a study of T cell repertoires in cytomegalovirus infection (dated by TCRdb to about 2019). These receptors have no identified antigens. The instrument given in TCRdb is Illumina HiSeq 1500. TCRdb reprocessing: public reads trimmed at Q25 with fastp, clones called with MiXCR, in-frame beta chains kept. Duplicate CDR3 protein sequences are folded into a single record with the most common DNA and genes. The sample table holds about 900,000 distinct CDR3 sequences, of which more than 25% were seen once. The ten biggest clones cover over 13% of the sample. Interpreted using the paper, the treatment or condition label stands for: in vitro stimulation with specific CMV peptide epitopes to enrich CMV-specific T cells. The input for sequencing was cultured CD8+ T cells from PBMCs, taken from culture after CMV antigen stimulation. The receptors shown here come from a human donor in good health (CMV status not recorded). Some clones in this sample may be carry-over from other donors' samples.

The chain couples TRBV27 to TRBJ2-7; D call uncertain. V was pared by 6 bases and J by 0 bases, with 12 bases between. The CDR3 loop spans 14 amino acids. The germline CDR1 and CDR2 sequences are MNHEY and SMNVEV (reference sequence). This chain's CDR3 is CASSLHPTSYEQYV. CDR3 coding DNA: TGTGCCAGCAGCTTACACCCTACCTCCTACGAGCAGTACGTC.

This clonotype was recorded a few times. The chain couples TRBV4-1 to TRBJ2-6; D perhaps matches TRBD1 (5 bases). The CDR3 is 15 amino acids. Germline V CDR1 and CDR2: MGHRA, YSYEKL. The V and J ends lost 6 bases and 4 bases respectively, with 13 bases between them. Here the CDR3 reads CASRPQGLGANVLTF. The DNA for the CDR3 is TGCGCCAGCAGACCCCAGGGTCTGGGGGCCAACGTCCTGACTTTC.